This passage covers 3 T cell receptor beta chains from one sample sequenced in a study of a mutant IDH1 vaccine in newly diagnosed glioma. Clones were sequenced by immunoSEQ multiplex PCR, and TCRdb holds only the in-frame ones, with some missing. The profile shows approximately 67,000 clones, 83% of them singletons. Stated time point: baseline, week 1 (first vaccination visit). Regarding treatment: pre-vaccination baseline after standard-of-care therapy. The sample here was peripheral blood mononuclear cells (PBMCs), taken from a glioma patient treated with radiotherapy, temozolomide or both. The receptors shown here come from a woman aged 18-29 years with glioma. Some clones in this sample may be carry-over from other donors' samples.

This clone occurred a few times. The chain links TRBV5-6 to TRBJ1-5; no clear D gene. The CDR3 has 13 residues. Looked up from germline, CDR1 is SGHDT and CDR2 is YYEEEE. V was trimmed by 2 bases and J by 0 bases, leaving 3 bases between them. CDR3 loop: CASSLDSNQPQHF. The CDR3, as DNA: TGTGCCAGCAGCTTAGATAGCAATCAGCCCCAGCATTTT.

This sequence joins TRBV15 and TRBJ2-3; no reliable D call. The V end was cut by 5 bases, the J end by 1 base, with 13 bases between. In germline, CDR1 is LNHNV, CDR2 YYDKDF (reference sequence). The CDR3 length is 15 residues. In DNA form, the CDR3 reads TGTGCCACCAGCCCGCGTTCCGACCGCACAGATACGCAGTATTTT. Translating it yields CATSPRSDRTDTQYF.

The CDR3 sequence: CSVPRGGRNEQFF. The CDR3 nucleotides read TGCAGCGTTCCAAGGGGCGGGAGGAATGAGCAGTTCTTC. This sequence joins TRBV29-1 and TRBJ2-1, with TRBD2 identical over 8 bases. The V gene end was trimmed by 5 bases and the J gene end by 7 bases; junction bases not matched to a gene: 7. The CDR3 has 13 residues. Looked up from germline, CDR1 is SQVTM and CDR2 is ANQGSEA.